The clone carrying this T cell receptor beta chain was observed many times. Diagnoses used clinical symptoms, serum thyroxine and TRAb, thyroid ultrasound and orbital computed tomography. RNA transcripts gave rise to amplified TCR beta CDR3 regions. First-round RT-PCR of the TCR CDR3 relied on the HTBI primer set. MiXCR was run by TCRdb on the multiplex PCR reads, yielding one entry per CDR3 protein. In the table there are fewer than 400,000 distinct CDR3 sequences, around 15% of which are singletons. These data originate in a study of T cells in Graves' hyperthyroidism and ophthalmopathy. Study background: Peripheral blood sampling occurred at initial diagnosis, before any treatment.

There are 16 residues in the CDR3. Germline V lookup: CDR1 MNHNS, CDR2 SASEGT. V was shortened by 5 bases and J by 5 bases, with 21 bases between the two germline ends. Material for sequencing was blood. V gene TRBV6-1 combines with J gene TRBJ2-5; D is ambiguous. The receptor's source is a man between 45 and 60 years old with Graves' ophthalmopathy. CDR3 residues: CASSYYNKWSSETQYF. The CDR3 region has the DNA TGTGCCAGCAGTTATTACAATAAGTGGTCGTCGGAGACCCAGTACTTC.